This T cell receptor (beta chain) was observed in a study of OX40 agonist ivuxolimab in advanced cancers. Study-level information: Patients were roughly 81% male with ages roughly 23 to 79, mean approximately 55.

Sequencing used immunoSEQ multiplex PCR; TCRdb keeps in-frame clones, though not all of them. The data hold about 68,000 clones, with 84% observed a single time. The CDR3 spans 13 residues. J lost 5 bases, V lost 7 bases, and 7 bases had no gene match. The germline V gene encodes CDR1 MNHEY and CDR2 SVGAGI. As regards this clone: Its cognate antigen is unknown.

Notes on the study in general: Among T cells, CD8+ cells averaged more expanded clones than CD4+ cells. Clonal expansion from baseline to week 6 occurred in both CD4+ and CD8+ T cells.

The sample was CD4+ or CD8+ T cells sorted from blood, taken in a trial of the OX40 agonist ivuxolimab. The rearrangement joins TRBV6-5 to TRBJ1-1; 7 bases map to TRBD1. The sequence derives from an adult with an advanced solid tumor such as melanoma, head and neck, liver or kidney cancer. CDR3 loop: CASTIPGGTEAFF. Written as DNA, the CDR3 is TGTGCCAGCACCATCCCAGGGGGGACTGAAGCTTTCTTT.